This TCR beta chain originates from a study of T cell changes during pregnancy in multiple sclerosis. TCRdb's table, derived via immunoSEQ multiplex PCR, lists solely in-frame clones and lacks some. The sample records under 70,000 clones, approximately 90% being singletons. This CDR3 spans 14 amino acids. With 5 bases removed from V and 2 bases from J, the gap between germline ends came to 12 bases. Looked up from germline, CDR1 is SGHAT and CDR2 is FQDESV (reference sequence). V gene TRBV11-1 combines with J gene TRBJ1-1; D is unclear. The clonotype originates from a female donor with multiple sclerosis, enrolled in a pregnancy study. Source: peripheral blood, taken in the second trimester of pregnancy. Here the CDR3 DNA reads TGTGCCAGCAGCCTCTCCGAGGGTAACACTGAAGCTTTCTTT. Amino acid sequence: CASSLSEGNTEAFF.